This T cell receptor beta chain came from a study of cytomegalovirus exposure and HLA in healthy donors. Study-level findings and limits: Relative to equally common others, HLA-associated TCR beta chains showed greater clonal expansion in a later analysis. Using a false discovery rate of 0.05, a later analysis showed that approximately 17,000 TCR beta sequences were associated with HLA alleles.

Note on this clone: The antigen remains unidentified.

In the PCR, 60 Vbeta and 13 Jbeta primers were used. The data were produced by immunoSEQ multiplex PCR, yet TCRdb's version contains in-frame clones alone and is incomplete. The table records 150,000 to 200,000 clones, 80% of them present only once. Sequenced material: PBMCs. The TCR comes from a man aged 25-40 years in good health and CMV-seropositive.

DNA for the CDR3: TGTGCCAGCAGCCCCGACAGGTGGCAAGAGACCCAGTACTTC. This gives the protein CASSPDRWQETQYF. The chain links TRBV5-6 to TRBJ2-5; TRBD1 is a possible D gene (6 bases). Trimming removed 4 bases from V and 2 bases from J, with 12 bases in between. Germline V gene lookup returns CDR1 SGHDT and CDR2 YYEEEE. The CDR3 consists of 14 residues.